This T cell receptor (beta chain) was found in a study of shared clonotypes between healthy human individuals. Whole-study context: The donor group consisted of two women and three men, aged 18 to 49. General study findings and limits: Naive subsets tended to show greater estimated richness than memory subsets.

On this clone itself: Antigen: not known.

Assay used: immunoSEQ multiplex PCR; TCRdb lists only in-frame clones, some missing. This repertoire shows about 2 million clones, approximately 94% found once; its top ten account for around 1.2%. In the naive CD8 group, cells lacked CD45RO and were positively selected for CCR7, so terminally differentiated effector memory CD45RA+ cells were left out. Adult donors, all healthy and HIV-negative, had no recent acute infections or vaccinations. Germline V gene lookup returns CDR1 SGHDN and CDR2 FVKESK. Unmatched junction bases numbered 6, after V lost 4 bases and J lost 4 bases. This CDR3 has 14 residues.

Sequencing input: naive CD8+ T cells sorted from blood. The source of this sequence is a man aged 18 to 29 in good health. The rearrangement links TRBV14 to TRBJ1-2, with 7 bases aligning to TRBD1. CDR3 residues: CASSPTGTGYGYTF. CDR3 nucleotide sequence: TGTGCCAGCAGCCCGACAGGGACCGGCTATGGCTACACCTTC.